This TCR beta chain appears in the sequencing data of a study of cytomegalovirus exposure and HLA in healthy donors. The germline V gene encodes CDR1 SGHKS and CDR2 YYEKEE (reference sequence). The CDR3 consists of 13 residues. Germline trimming cut 0 bases from V and 5 bases from J; bases unmatched to any gene: 2. The PCR had 60 Vbeta and 13 Jbeta primers. How the authors handled the data: A later analysis counted tens of millions of unique TCR beta chains, some 11 million shared. The table came from immunoSEQ multiplex PCR; TCRdb's copy has only in-frame clones and leaves some out. That table furnishes V, J and clone size, whereas the DNA furnished D and trimming. The sample yields 95,000 to 100,000 clones, roughly 80% seen once. General observations from the study: Most TCRs appeared rarely, but some public TCRs recurred in many donors.

Regarding this clone: Antigen specificity is unknown.

The V and J genes are TRBV5-5 and TRBJ2-7; 7 bases line up with TRBD2. The clonotype was recovered from a man aged 35 to 55 in good health and CMV-seropositive. Sequenced: PBMCs. The CDR3 region is CASSLERGDEQYF. CDR3 sequence (DNA): TGTGCCAGCAGCTTGGAGCGGGGCGACGAGCAGTACTTC.